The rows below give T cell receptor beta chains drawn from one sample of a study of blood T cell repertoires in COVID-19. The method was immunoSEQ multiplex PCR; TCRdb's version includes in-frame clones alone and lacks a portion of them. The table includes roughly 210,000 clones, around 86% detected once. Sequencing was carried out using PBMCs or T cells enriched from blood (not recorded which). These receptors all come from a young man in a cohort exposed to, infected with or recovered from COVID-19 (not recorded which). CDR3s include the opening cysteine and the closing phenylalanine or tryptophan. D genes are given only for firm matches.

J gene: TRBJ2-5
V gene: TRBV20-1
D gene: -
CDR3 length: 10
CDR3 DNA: TGCAGTGTTCCACAAGAGACCCAGTACTTC
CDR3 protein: CSVPQETQYF

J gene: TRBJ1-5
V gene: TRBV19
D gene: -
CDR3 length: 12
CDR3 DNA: TGTGCCAGTAGTACCGGACTTCAGCCCCAGCATTTT
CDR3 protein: CASSTGLQPQHF

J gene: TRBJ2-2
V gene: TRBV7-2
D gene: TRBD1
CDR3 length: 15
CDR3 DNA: TGTGCCAGCAGCCAAGGGACAGGGGTCACCGGGGAGCTGTTTTTT
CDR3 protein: CASSQGTGVTGELFF

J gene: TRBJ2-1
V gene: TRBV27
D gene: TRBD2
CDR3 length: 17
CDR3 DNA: TGTGCCAGCAGTTCTATAAGCCGGGACTACCAATACAATGAGCAGTTCTTC
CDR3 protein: CASSSISRDYQYNEQFF

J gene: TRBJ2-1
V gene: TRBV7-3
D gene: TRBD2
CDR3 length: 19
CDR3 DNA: TGTGCCAGCAGCTTAAACCCCCGAGGTAGCGGGAGGACGTTCAATGAGCAGTTCTTC
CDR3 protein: CASSLNPRGSGRTFNEQFF

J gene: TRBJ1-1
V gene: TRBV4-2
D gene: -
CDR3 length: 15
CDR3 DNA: TGTGCCAGCAGCCCTGTGGGACTTTCCCGAACTGAAGCTTTCTTT
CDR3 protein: CASSPVGLSRTEAFF

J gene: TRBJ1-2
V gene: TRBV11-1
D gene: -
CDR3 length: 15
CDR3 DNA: TGTGCCAGCAGCTTATATCAAACAGCCAACTATGGCTACACCTTC
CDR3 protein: CASSLYQTANYGYTF

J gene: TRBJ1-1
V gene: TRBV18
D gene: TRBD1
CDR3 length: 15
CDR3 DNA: TGTGCCAGCTCACCCCCCCAGGGGGTATACACTGAAGCTTTCTTT
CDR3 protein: CASSPPQGVYTEAFF

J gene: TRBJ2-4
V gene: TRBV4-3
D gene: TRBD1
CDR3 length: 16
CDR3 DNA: TGCGCCAGCAGCCTCGAGGGGGCGCCGGCCAAAAACATTCAGTACTTC
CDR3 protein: CASSLEGAPAKNIQYF

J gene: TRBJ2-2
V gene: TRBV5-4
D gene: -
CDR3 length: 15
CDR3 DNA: TGTGCCAGCAAAGTCCGGACTTCTAACACCGGGGAGCTGTTTTTT
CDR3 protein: CASKVRTSNTGELFF

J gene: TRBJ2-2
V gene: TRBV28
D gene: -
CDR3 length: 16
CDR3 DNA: TGTGCCAGCAGTTTTTCCGGGACTCAGAACACCGGGGAGCTGTTTTTT
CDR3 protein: CASSFSGTQNTGELFF

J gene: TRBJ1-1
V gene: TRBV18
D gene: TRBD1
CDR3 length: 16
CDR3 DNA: TGTGCCAGCTCACCGGGGACAGAGACAATGAACACTGAAGCTTTCTTT
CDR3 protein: CASSPGTETMNTEAFF